The 15 T cell receptor beta chains below all came from one sample that was sequenced in a study of technical replicates of blood from several donors. Using immunoSEQ multiplex PCR, the repertoire was profiled, and TCRdb retains in-frame clones only, with some absent. The table has approximately 75,000 clones, 75% to 90% seen once. The sample was PBMCs. The receptor set was obtained from a human donor in good health. Some clones in this sample may be carry-over from other donors' samples.

This chain joins TRBV4-1 and TRBJ2-7; 16 nucleotides match TRBD2. Germline CDR1 and CDR2: MGHRA and YSYEKL. V lost 4 bases and J lost 7; bases outside the gene matches: 13. The length of the CDR3 is 18 residues. The CDR3 DNA is TGCGCCAGCAGCCGAAGGGGACTAGCGGGAGGGCCCTCTGAAGAGCAGTACTTC. Translated, it gives CASSRRGLAGGPSEEQYF.

The J gene is TRBJ1-1, the V gene TRBV18; D remains ambiguous. Germline V gene data show CDR1 as KGHSH and CDR2 as LQKENI. CDR3 length: 14 amino acids. Trimming removed 3 bases from V and 1 base from J, with 9 bases in between. CDR3 in amino acids: CASSPTKANTEAFF. The CDR3 region has the DNA TGTGCCAGCTCACCGACAAAGGCGAACACTGAAGCTTTCTTT.

This chain connects TRBV6-1 to TRBJ1-3; no clear D gene. The V end was cut by 5 bases, the J end by 5 bases, with 7 bases between. This CDR3 is built from 12 residues. The germline gives CDR1 MNHNS, CDR2 SASEGT. The CDR3 DNA is TGTGCCAGCAGTAAGAGCAGAAACACCATATATTTT. It translates to CASSKSRNTIYF.

The rearrangement uses TRBV5-1 and TRBJ1-5; TRBD1 agrees at 8 bases. With 4 bases clipped from V and 0 bases from J, the junction kept 3 bases outside the gene matches. The CDR3 has 15 amino acids. Germline CDR1 and CDR2: SGHRS and YFSETQ. CDR3 coding DNA: TGCGCCAGCAGCCGGACAGGGAATAGCAATCAGCCCCAGCATTTT. This sequence encodes CASSRTGNSNQPQHF.

In its sample, this clone was seen a few times. This chain uses TRBV7-9 with TRBJ1-4; 9 positions agree with TRBD1. Germline V gives CDR1 SEHNR, CDR2 FQNEAQ (reference sequence). The CDR3 runs 14 residues. V shed 8 bases and J 6 bases; nucleotides not matched to a gene: 7. This CDR3 is CASRDREGHEKLFF. The CDR3 DNA follows: TGTGCCAGCCGGGACAGGGAGGGGCATGAAAAACTGTTTTTT.

This CDR3 is CSAILGNEQFF. The CDR3 DNA is TGCAGTGCTATCCTAGGCAATGAGCAGTTCTTC. This chain joins TRBV20-1 and TRBJ2-1; D is undetermined. Trimming took 4 bases from V and 6 from J, leaving 7 bases between them. CDR1 and CDR2 from the germline V gene are DFQATT and SNEGSKA (reference sequence). The CDR3 spans 11 residues.

The chain couples TRBV21-1 to TRBJ2-2; TRBD1 was called by the table and not checked on the DNA. TRBV21-1 is designated a pseudogene. There are 12 residues in the CDR3. The CDR3 DNA sequence: TGTGCCAGCAGGGTCTACAGTGGGGAGCTGTTTTTT. This codes for CASRVYSGELFF.

V gene TRBV7-9 combines with J gene TRBJ2-3; D might be TRBD2 (6 bases). Per germline, CDR1 SEHNR and CDR2 FQNEAQ (reference sequence). CDR3 length: 13 residues. The V end lost 3 bases, the J end lost 4 bases, and 8 bases lay between the germline ends. The CDR3 nucleotides are TGTGCCAGCAGCTTTAGGGAGGCAGATACGCAGTATTTT. This sequence encodes CASSFREADTQYF.

This clone was picked up a small number of times. The chain recombines TRBV18 with TRBJ1-1; 9 bases match TRBD1. The CDR3 has 15 residues. From germline, CDR1 is KGHSH and CDR2 LQKENI. V was clipped by 3 bases and J by 6 bases; unmatched bases: 8. Here the CDR3 DNA reads TGTGCCAGCTCACCGCCCGGGACAGGGCTTGCTGAAGCTTTCTTT. It encodes CASSPPGTGLAEAFF.

V and J are TRBV20-1 and TRBJ2-1; D remains unclear. This CDR3 has 11 residues. CDR1 and CDR2 (germline): DFQATT, SNEGSKA (reference sequence). V lost 4 bases and J 12 bases, leaving 13 bases between the germline ends. CDR3 coding DNA: TGCAGTGCTACCCTCGGTCTAGTGCAGTTCTTC. Its translation is CSATLGLVQFF.

V and J are TRBV19 and TRBJ1-5; 9 bases are shared with TRBD1. With V trimmed by 7 bases and J by 4 bases, 17 bases remained unmatched. Germline V lookup: CDR1 LNHDA, CDR2 SQIVND (reference sequence). The CDR3 spans 18 residues. CDR3 sequence (DNA): TGTGCCAGTAAACCATACAAGCCCGGGACAGGGAGAAATCAGCCCCAGCATTTT. It codes for CASKPYKPGTGRNQPQHF. Supplemented by reference TRBV19 and TRBJ1-5, the full variable domain reads DGGITQSPKYLFRKEGQNVTLSCEQNLNHDAMYWYRQDPGQGLRLIYYSQIVNDFQKGDIAEGYSVSREKKESFPLTVTSAQKNPTAFYLCASKPYKPGTGRNQPQHFGDGTRLSIL.

This chain joins TRBV5-6 and TRBJ2-7; 7 bases agree with TRBD1. V lost 6 bases to trimming and J lost 6 bases; unmatched junction nucleotides: 18. Germline loops: CDR1 SGHDT, CDR2 YYEEEE. There are 16 residues in the CDR3. CDR3 sequence reads: CASTDRELPTTGEQYF. CDR3 DNA: TGTGCCAGCACTGACAGGGAACTCCCCACTACGGGCGAGCAGTACTTC.

The V gene is TRBV7-6, the J gene TRBJ2-5; the D gene is possibly TRBD2 (6 bases). Per the germline V gene, CDR1 is SGHVS and CDR2 is FNYEAQ. V was cut by 0 bases and J by 4 bases, with 9 bases left in between. The CDR3 has 14 residues. CDR3 bases: TGTGCCAGCAGCTTAGCGCGGGACGGAGAGACCCAGTACTTC. Amino acids: CASSLARDGETQYF.

This clone was observed once. The genes are TRBV5-1 and TRBJ2-5; 8 bases are a match to TRBD1. The tail of the sequence fits TRBJ2-7 better, so the J call may be wrong. This CDR3 spans 14 amino acids. Germline CDR1 SGHRS, CDR2 YFSETQ. The CDR3 nucleotides are TGCGCCAGCAGCTTTGTAACAGGGGGGTACGAGCAGTACTTC. Encoded protein: CASSFVTGGYEQYF.

This sequence joins TRBV29-1 and TRBJ2-7; D may be TRBD1 (6 bases). Per germline, CDR1 SQVTM and CDR2 ANQGSEA. This CDR3 has 14 amino acids. Trimming took off 3 bases at V and 3 bases at J, with 15 bases between the two ends. The CDR3 protein is CSVDTGRNLYEQYF. For the CDR3, the DNA is TGCAGCGTTGACACAGGGCGAAACCTCTACGAGCAGTACTTC.